Listed here are 23 T cell receptor beta chains from one sample, sequenced in a study of blood T cell repertoires in COVID-19. Profiled with immunoSEQ multiplex PCR; TCRdb holds only in-frame clones, not every one. The sample comprises 120,000 to 150,000 clones, more than 80% of which are singletons, and approximately 4.6% rests with the top ten. The specimen sequenced was peripheral blood. The receptors were sampled from a human donor in a cohort sampled during active COVID-19.

CDR3 sequence (DNA): TGTGCCAGCAGCTTAGGACTAGCGGGGTACAATGAGCAGTTCTTC. Translating gives CASSLGLAGYNEQFF. This sequence joins TRBV7-2 and TRBJ2-1; 11 bases fit TRBD2. The length of the CDR3 is 15 residues. Germline CDR1 and CDR2: SGHTA and FQGNSA. Unmatched junction bases numbered 0, after V lost 1 base and J lost 4 bases.

The V and J genes are TRBV5-4 and TRBJ1-3, with 7 bases identical to TRBD1. CDR1 and CDR2 (germline): SGHNT, YYREEE (reference sequence). The V gene end was trimmed by 6 bases and the J gene end by 2 bases; junction bases not matched to a gene: 2. The CDR3 covers 13 residues. The CDR3 reads CASNQGAGNTIYF. CDR3 coding DNA: TGTGCCAGCAACCAGGGGGCTGGAAACACCATATATTTT.

The genes are TRBV10-3 and TRBJ2-3, with D maybe TRBD1 (6 bases). There are 13 residues in the CDR3. The germline gives CDR1 ENHRY, CDR2 SYGVKD. The germline V and J ends were trimmed by 4 bases and 9 bases, with 14 bases remaining between them. CDR3 sequence reads: CAISASNRETQYF. CDR3 sequence (DNA): TGTGCCATCAGTGCCTCCAACAGGGAGACGCAGTATTTT.

J is TRBJ1-1 and V is TRBV9, with D tentatively TRBD1 (6 bases). CDR1 and CDR2 (germline): SGDLS, YYNGEE. The CDR3 totals 14 residues. V gave up 4 bases and J gave up 5 bases, with 15 bases separating them. The CDR3 here is CASSTLQGRTEAFF. DNA of the CDR3: TGTGCCAGCAGCACATTACAGGGAAGGACTGAAGCTTTCTTT.

This chain connects TRBV6-5 to TRBJ2-7; 9 bases fit TRBD1. Germline V lookup: CDR1 MNHEY, CDR2 SVGAGI. There are 13 residues in the CDR3. With 6 bases clipped from V and 0 bases from J, the junction kept 0 bases outside the gene matches. The CDR3 DNA sequence: TGTGCCAGCAGGGACAGGGGCTCCTACGAGCAGTACGTC. It encodes CASRDRGSYEQYV.

The V call is TRBV7-2, the J call TRBJ2-3; D perhaps matches TRBD2 (6 bases). CDR1 is SGHTA and CDR2 is FQGNSA in the germline V gene. Deletions cut 5 bases from V and 0 bases from J, with 18 bases between. CDR3 length equals 17 residues. The CDR3 bases are TGTGCCAGCAGCACTCAGCTTAGCGGAATTAGCACAGATACGCAGTATTTT. It encodes CASSTQLSGISTDTQYF.

This rearrangement joins TRBV5-5 to TRBJ2-7, with a possible D match to TRBD2 (5 bases). The CDR3 is made up of 14 amino acids. Germline values: CDR1 SGHKS, CDR2 YYEKEE (reference sequence). V was cut by 0 bases and J by 4 bases, with 11 bases left in between. CDR3 in amino acids: CASSLGPLEYEQYV. The DNA of the CDR3 is TGTGCCAGCAGCTTGGGCCCACTAGAGTACGAGCAGTACGTC.

This clone has more than one count but fewer than ten. V gene TRBV10-2 combines with J gene TRBJ1-2; TRBD1 aligns across 7 bases. This CDR3 region has 16 residues. The germline gives CDR1 WSHSY, CDR2 SAAADI. V dropped 0 bases and J dropped 4; count of bases not matched to a gene: 8. The CDR3 sequence: CASSESRQGDGYGYTF. The CDR3 nucleotides are TGCGCCAGCAGTGAGTCGAGGCAGGGGGACGGCTATGGCTACACCTTC.

Only one count was recorded for this clone. This chain connects TRBV6-5 to TRBJ2-1, with TRBD2 matching 8 bases. Germline V gives CDR1 MNHEY, CDR2 SVGAGI. The CDR3 runs 14 residues. J lost 4 bases, V lost 6 bases, and 5 bases had no gene match. CDR3 nucleotides: TGTGCCAGCAGAGCTAGCGGGTATTACAATGAGCAGTTCTTC. It is translated as CASRASGYYNEQFF.

The chain has TRBV20-1 and TRBJ2-7, with 7 bases identical to TRBD1. V was clipped by 3 bases and J by 6 bases; unmatched bases: 8. CDR1 and CDR2 (germline): DFQATT, SNEGSKA (reference sequence). This CDR3 is built from 13 residues. The CDR3 nucleotides are TGCAGTGCTAGTGGCGGGCCAGGGGGCGAGCAGTACGTC. It yields the protein CSASGGPGGEQYV.

This clone was seen once. The V call is TRBV12-3 or TRBV12-4, the J call TRBJ1-2; TRBD1 matches 8 bases. The CDR3 contains 13 residues. The V segment lost 4 bases and the J segment 8 bases; nucleotides outside the gene matches: 6. The CDR3 DNA follows: TGTGCCAGCAGTTACCTGACAGGGGAAGGCTACACCTTC. Its translation: CASSYLTGEGYTF.

The chain uses TRBV29-1 and TRBJ1-5, with a tentative D call TRBD1 (6 bases). Trimming removed 6 bases at V and 6 bases at J, with 15 bases between. This CDR3 is 13 amino acids long. Germline assignment: CDR1 SQVTM and CDR2 ANQGSEA. CDR3 in DNA: TGCAGCGTGCGAGGGGGATGGGGTCAGCCCCAGCATTTT. Its translation: CSVRGGWGQPQHF.

Only a few counts were recorded for this clone. The chain carries TRBV28 and TRBJ1-5; 8 positions agree with TRBD1. Germline assignment: CDR1 MDHEN and CDR2 SYDVKM. This CDR3 spans 16 amino acids. CDR3 loop: CGTRDLQGVGNQPQHF. The CDR3 bases are TGTGGGACGCGGGACTTACAGGGGGTTGGCAATCAGCCCCAGCATTTT. Looking up the rest from reference TRBV28 and TRBJ1-5 gives the full variable domain: DVKVTQSSRYLVKRTGEKVFLECVQDMDHENMFWYRQDPGLGLRLIYFSYDVKMKEKGDIPEGYSVSREKKERFSLILESASTNQTSMYLCGTRDLQGVGNQPQHFGDGTRLSIL.

To note about this clone: Other nucleotide sequences from this sample produce the same CDR3. V is TRBV7-3 and J is TRBJ1-5; perhaps TRBD1 as D (5 bases). Trimming removed 2 bases at V and 7 bases at J, with 9 bases between. The CDR3 spans 13 residues. The germline gives CDR1 SGHTA, CDR2 FQGTGA. The CDR3 protein is CASSLGGDQPQHF. In DNA form, the CDR3 reads TGTGCCAGCAGCTTAGGGGGGGACCAGCCCCAGCATTTT.

The genes are TRBV4-1 and TRBJ2-1; possibly TRBD1 for D (6 bases). Between the trimmed V and J ends, which lost 3 bases and 7 bases, there was a span of 22 bases. The CDR3 covers 17 residues. CDR1 and CDR2 (germline): MGHRA, YSYEKL. Written as DNA, the CDR3 is TGCGCCAGCAGCCAGACAAACAGGGCGGGTGGAACGAATGAGCAGTTCTTC. Amino acid sequence: CASSQTNRAGGTNEQFF.

V usage is TRBV19 and J usage is TRBJ2-7; D perhaps matches TRBD1 (5 bases). The CDR3 runs to 13 residues. Germline CDR1 reads LNHDA; CDR2 reads SQIVND (reference sequence). V was clipped by 6 bases and J by 2 bases, with 11 bases between them. The CDR3: CASSAQVTYEQYF. The CDR3 bases are TGTGCCAGTAGCGCACAGGTTACCTACGAGCAGTACTTC.

DNA of the CDR3: TGTGCCAGTAGTATGACCGGGACAGGGGGTTGGACTGAAGCTTTCTTT. Residues: CASSMTGTGGWTEAFF. This sequence joins TRBV19 and TRBJ1-1; 11 bases are shared with TRBD1. The germline V gene encodes CDR1 LNHDA and CDR2 SQIVND (reference sequence). J gave up 5 bases and V 3 bases, and 8 bases lay outside the gene matches. The CDR3 is 16 amino acids. Drawing the rest from reference TRBV19 and TRBJ1-1, the complete variable domain is DGGITQSPKYLFRKEGQNVTLSCEQNLNHDAMYWYRQDPGQGLRLIYYSQIVNDFQKGDIAEGYSVSREKKESFPLTVTSAQKNPTAFYLCASSMTGTGGWTEAFFGQGTRLTVV.

The chain combines TRBV15 with TRBJ1-1; 7 positions match TRBD1. V shed 3 bases, J shed 3 bases, and the junction held 1 base outside the gene matches. The CDR3 extends over 13 amino acids. Germline assignment: CDR1 LNHNV and CDR2 YYDKDF (reference sequence). The CDR3 sequence is CATSSTGDTEAFF. CDR3 nucleotides: TGTGCCACCAGCAGCACAGGGGACACTGAAGCTTTCTTT. The whole variable domain, filled in from reference TRBV15 and TRBJ1-1, reads DAMVIQNPRYQVTQFGKPVTLSCSQTLNHNVMYWYQQKSSQAPKLLFHYYDKDFNNEADTPDNFQSRRPNTSFCFLDIRSPGLGDTAMYLCATSSTGDTEAFFGQGTRLTVV.

V gene TRBV2 combines with J gene TRBJ1-3, with TRBD1 as a possible D gene (6 bases). Germline V gene sequence: CDR1 SNHLY, CDR2 FYNNEI. The CDR3 is made up of 14 amino acids. V gave up 3 bases and J gave up 4 bases, with 10 bases separating them. The CDR3 DNA follows: TGTGCCAGCAGTGAGGGGGCGCGGGGAAACACCATATATTTT. It specifies CASSEGARGNTIYF. Drawing the rest from reference TRBV2 and TRBJ1-3, the complete variable domain is EPEVTQTPSHQVTQMGQEVILRCVPISNHLYFYWYRQILGQKVEFLVSFYNNEISEKSEIFDDQFSVERPDGSNFTLKIRSTKLEDSAMYFCASSEGARGNTIYFGEGSWLTVV.

The chain has TRBV7-9 and TRBJ2-7; the match to TRBD1 covers 11 bases. V was pared by 4 bases and J by 2 bases, with 4 bases of the junction left unmatched. The CDR3 has 15 amino acids. Germline CDR1 is SEHNR and CDR2 is FQNEAQ (reference sequence). In DNA, the CDR3 is TGTGCCAGCAGCTCGGACAGGGGGCCCACCTACGAGCAGTACTTC. As protein: CASSSDRGPTYEQYF.

This clone was detected once. The rearrangement links TRBV12-3 or TRBV12-4 to TRBJ1-2; tentatively, D is TRBD1 (5 bases). The CDR3 totals 13 residues. Trimming cost V 3 bases and J 6 bases, with 11 bases left between them. Written as DNA, the CDR3 is TGTGCCAGCAGTTTGGGGCGCCGGGATGGCTACACCTTC. It codes for CASSLGRRDGYTF.

The V gene is TRBV3-1 (or the pseudogene TRBV3-2), the J gene TRBJ1-2, with TRBD1 as a possible D gene (5 bases). Germline V lookup: CDR1 LGHDT, CDR2 YNNKEL (reference sequence). Trimming stripped 1 base from V and 8 bases from J, with 14 bases between. The CDR3 contains 14 residues. CDR3 region: CASSQGGQGRGYTF. DNA of the CDR3: TGTGCCAGCAGCCAAGGAGGTCAGGGTAGAGGCTACACCTTC.

This clone showed up just once. The V gene is TRBV29-1, the J gene TRBJ1-4; D call uncertain. The V gene lost 4 bases and the J gene lost 2 bases, with 5 bases spanning the gap. Germline V gene data show CDR1 as SQVTM and CDR2 as ANQGSEA. The CDR3 contains 12 residues. The CDR3 protein is CSVGETNEKLFF. The CDR3 region has the DNA TGCAGCGTTGGCGAGACTAATGAAAAACTGTTTTTT. The variable domain in full, with the rest retrieved from reference TRBV29-1 and TRBJ1-4, is SAVISQKPSRDICQRGTSLTIQCQVDSQVTMMFWYRQQPGQSLTLIATANQGSEATYESGFVIDKFPISRPNLTFSTLTVSNMSPEDSSIYLCSVGETNEKLFFGSGTQLSVL.